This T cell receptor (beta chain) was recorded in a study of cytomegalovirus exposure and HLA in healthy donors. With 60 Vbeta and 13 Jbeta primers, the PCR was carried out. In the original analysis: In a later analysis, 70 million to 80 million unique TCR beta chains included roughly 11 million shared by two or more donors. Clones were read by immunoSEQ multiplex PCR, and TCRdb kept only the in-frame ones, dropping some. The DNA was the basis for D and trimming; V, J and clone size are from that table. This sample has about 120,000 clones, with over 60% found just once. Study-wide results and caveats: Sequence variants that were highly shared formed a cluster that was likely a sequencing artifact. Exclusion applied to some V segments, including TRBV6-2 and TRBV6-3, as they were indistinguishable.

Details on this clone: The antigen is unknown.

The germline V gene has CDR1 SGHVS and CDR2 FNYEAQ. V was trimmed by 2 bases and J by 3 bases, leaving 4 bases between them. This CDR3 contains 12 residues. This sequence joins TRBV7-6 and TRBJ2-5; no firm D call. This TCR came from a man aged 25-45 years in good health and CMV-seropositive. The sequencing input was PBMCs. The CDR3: CASSLIKETQYF. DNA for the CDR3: TGTGCCAGCAGCTTAATTAAAGAGACCCAGTACTTC.